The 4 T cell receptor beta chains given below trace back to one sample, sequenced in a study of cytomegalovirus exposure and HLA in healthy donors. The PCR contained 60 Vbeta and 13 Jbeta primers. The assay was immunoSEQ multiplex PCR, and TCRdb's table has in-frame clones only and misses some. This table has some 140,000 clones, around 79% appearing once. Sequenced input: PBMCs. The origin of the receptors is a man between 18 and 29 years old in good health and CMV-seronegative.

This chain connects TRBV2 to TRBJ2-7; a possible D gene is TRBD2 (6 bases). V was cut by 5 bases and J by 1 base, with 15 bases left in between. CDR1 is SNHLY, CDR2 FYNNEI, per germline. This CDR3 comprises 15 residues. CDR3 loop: CASSRRGTPSYEQYF. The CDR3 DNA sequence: TGTGCCAGCAGTCGCAGAGGGACTCCTTCCTACGAGCAGTACTTC.

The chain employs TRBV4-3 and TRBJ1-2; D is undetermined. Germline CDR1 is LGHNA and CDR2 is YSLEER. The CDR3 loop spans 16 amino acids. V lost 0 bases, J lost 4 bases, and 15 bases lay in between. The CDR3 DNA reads TGCGCCAGCAGCCAAGACGCCCCTGACCGGGGCTATGGCTACACCTTC. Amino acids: CASSQDAPDRGYGYTF.

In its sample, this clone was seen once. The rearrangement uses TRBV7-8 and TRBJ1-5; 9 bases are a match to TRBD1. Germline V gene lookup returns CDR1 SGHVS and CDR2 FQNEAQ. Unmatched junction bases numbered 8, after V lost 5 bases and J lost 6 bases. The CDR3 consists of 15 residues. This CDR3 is CASSANRGPGQPQHF. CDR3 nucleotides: TGTGCCAGCAGCGCCAACAGGGGGCCGGGTCAGCCCCAGCATTTT.

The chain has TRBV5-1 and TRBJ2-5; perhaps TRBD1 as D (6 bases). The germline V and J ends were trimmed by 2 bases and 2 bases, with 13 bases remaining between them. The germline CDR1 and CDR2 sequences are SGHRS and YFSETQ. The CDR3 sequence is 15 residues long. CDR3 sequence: CASSFEAGAQETQYF. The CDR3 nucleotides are TGCGCCAGCAGCTTTGAAGCAGGGGCTCAAGAGACCCAGTACTTC. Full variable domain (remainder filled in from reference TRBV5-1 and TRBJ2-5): KAGVTQTPRYLIKTRGQQVTLSCSPISGHRSVSWYQQTPGQGLQFLFEYFSETQRNKGNFPGRFSGRQFSNSRSEMNVSTLELGDSALYLCASSFEAGAQETQYFGPGTRLLVL.